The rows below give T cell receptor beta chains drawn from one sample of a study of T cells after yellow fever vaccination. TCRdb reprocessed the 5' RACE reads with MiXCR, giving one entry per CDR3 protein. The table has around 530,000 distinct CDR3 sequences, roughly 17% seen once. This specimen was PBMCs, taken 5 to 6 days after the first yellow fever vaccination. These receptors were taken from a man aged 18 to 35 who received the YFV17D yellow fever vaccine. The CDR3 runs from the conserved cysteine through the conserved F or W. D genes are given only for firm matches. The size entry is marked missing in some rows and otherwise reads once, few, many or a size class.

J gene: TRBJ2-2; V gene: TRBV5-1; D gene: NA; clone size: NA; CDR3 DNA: TGCGCCAGCAGCGGTGGACTCACGAACACCGGGGAGCTGTTTTTT; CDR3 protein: CASSGGLTNTGELFF
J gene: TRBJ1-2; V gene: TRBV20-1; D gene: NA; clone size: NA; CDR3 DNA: TGCAGTTGCCCGCAGGGGTCCCCTTTTGGCTACACCTTC; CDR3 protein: CSCPQGSPFGYTF
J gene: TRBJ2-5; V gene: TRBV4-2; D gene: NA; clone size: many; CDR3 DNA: TGTGCCAGCAGCCAAGATCCCGAGCACGAGACCCAGTACTTC; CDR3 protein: CASSQDPEHETQYF
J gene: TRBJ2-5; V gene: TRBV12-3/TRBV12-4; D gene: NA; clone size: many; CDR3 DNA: TGTGCCAGCAGTGCCGGGTGGGACGTCCAAGAGACCCAGTACTTC; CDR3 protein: CASSAGWDVQETQYF
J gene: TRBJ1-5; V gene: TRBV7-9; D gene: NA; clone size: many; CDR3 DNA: TGTGCCAGCAGTCTCAGTAGCAATCAGCCCCAGCATTTT; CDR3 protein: CASSLSSNQPQHF
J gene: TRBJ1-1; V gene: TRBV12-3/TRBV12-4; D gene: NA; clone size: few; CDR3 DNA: TGTGCCAGCATCTGGGGGGTCCGACGCACTGAAGCTTTCTTT; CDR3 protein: CASIWGVRRTEAFF
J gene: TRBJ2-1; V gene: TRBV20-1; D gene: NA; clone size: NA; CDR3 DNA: TGCAGTGCTAGTCAACAGGGAGGGGACAATGAGCAGTTCTTC; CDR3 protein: CSASQQGGDNEQFF
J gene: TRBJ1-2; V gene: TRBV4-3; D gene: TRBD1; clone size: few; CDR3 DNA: TGCGCCAGCAGCCACTCAGCCAGGGGGTCCAACTATGGCTACACCTTC; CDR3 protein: CASSHSARGSNYGYTF
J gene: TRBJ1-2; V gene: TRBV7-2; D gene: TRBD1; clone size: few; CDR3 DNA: TGTGCCAGCAACCCACAGGGACAGGCAATGTTTGGCTACACCTTC; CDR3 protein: CASNPQGQAMFGYTF
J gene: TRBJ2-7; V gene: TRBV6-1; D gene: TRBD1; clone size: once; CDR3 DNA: TGTGCCAGCAGTCAGACAGGGGGCCGCTCCTACGAGCAGTACTTC; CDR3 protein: CASSQTGGRSYEQYF
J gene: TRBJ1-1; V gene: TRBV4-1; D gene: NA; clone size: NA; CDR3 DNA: TGCGCCAGCAGCCAAGTCGGTAACGGGAACACTGAAGCTTTCTTT; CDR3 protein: CASSQVGNGNTEAFF
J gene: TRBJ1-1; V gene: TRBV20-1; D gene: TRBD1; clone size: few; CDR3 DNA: TGCAGTGCTCCAGGGACAGGGGGTAACACTGAAGCTTTCTTT; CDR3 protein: CSAPGTGGNTEAFF
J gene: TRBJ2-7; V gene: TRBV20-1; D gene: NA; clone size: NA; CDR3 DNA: TGCAGTGCCCGCACAGGCCCTTCCTACGAGCAGTACTTC; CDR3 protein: CSARTGPSYEQYF
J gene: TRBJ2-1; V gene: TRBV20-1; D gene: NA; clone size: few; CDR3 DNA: TGCAGTGCTAGAGGACGGAACAATGAGCAGTTCTTC; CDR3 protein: CSARGRNNEQFF
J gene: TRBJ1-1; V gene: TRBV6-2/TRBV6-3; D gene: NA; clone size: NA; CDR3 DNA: TGTGCCAGCAGTTCTCGGACCCAAGGAGCTTTCTTT; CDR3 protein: CASSSRTQGAFF
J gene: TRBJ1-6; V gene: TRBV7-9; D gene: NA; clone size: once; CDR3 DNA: TGTGCCAGCAGCTCCCAGGAATCCTATAATTCACCCCTCCACTTT; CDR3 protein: CASSSQESYNSPLHF
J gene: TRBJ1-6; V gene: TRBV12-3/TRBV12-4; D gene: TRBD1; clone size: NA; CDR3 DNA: TGTGCCAGCAGTGACAGGGTCAGGTCACCCCTCCACTTT; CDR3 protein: CASSDRVRSPLHF
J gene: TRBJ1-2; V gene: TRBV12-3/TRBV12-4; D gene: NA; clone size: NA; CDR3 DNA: TGTGCCAGCAGCCAGGGGAGGGGGTCAGGCTACACCTTC; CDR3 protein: CASSQGRGSGYTF
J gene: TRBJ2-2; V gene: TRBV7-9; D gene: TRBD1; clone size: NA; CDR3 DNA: TGTGCCAGCAGCTCGGGACAGGCGTACGGGGAGCTGTTTTTT; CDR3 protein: CASSSGQAYGELFF
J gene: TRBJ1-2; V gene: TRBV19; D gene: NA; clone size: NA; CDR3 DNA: TGTGCCAGTAGTATATCTGGAAATCAAAACTATGGCTACACCTTC; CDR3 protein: CASSISGNQNYGYTF
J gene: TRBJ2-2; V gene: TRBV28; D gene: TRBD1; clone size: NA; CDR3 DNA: TGTGCCAGCAGTTTCGCCGACAGGGTGTACGGGGAGCTGTTTTTT; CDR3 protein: CASSFADRVYGELFF
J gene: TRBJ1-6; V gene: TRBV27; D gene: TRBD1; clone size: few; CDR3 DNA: TGTGCCAGCAGTCCGGGGACAGGGCCACCCCTCCACTTT; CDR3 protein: CASSPGTGPPLHF